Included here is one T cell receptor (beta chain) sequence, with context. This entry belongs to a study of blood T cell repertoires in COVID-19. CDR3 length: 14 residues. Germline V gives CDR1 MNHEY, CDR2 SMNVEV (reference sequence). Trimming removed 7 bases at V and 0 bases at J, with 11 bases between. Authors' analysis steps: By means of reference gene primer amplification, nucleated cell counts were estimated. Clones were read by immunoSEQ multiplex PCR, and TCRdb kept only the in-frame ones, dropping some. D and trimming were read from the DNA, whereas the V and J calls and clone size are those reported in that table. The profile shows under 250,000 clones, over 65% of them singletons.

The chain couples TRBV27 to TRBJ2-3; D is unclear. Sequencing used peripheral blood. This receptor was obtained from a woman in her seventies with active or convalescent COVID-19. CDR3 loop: CASTPHISTDTQYF. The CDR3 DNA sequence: TGTGCCAGCACTCCTCACATAAGCACAGATACGCAGTATTTT.